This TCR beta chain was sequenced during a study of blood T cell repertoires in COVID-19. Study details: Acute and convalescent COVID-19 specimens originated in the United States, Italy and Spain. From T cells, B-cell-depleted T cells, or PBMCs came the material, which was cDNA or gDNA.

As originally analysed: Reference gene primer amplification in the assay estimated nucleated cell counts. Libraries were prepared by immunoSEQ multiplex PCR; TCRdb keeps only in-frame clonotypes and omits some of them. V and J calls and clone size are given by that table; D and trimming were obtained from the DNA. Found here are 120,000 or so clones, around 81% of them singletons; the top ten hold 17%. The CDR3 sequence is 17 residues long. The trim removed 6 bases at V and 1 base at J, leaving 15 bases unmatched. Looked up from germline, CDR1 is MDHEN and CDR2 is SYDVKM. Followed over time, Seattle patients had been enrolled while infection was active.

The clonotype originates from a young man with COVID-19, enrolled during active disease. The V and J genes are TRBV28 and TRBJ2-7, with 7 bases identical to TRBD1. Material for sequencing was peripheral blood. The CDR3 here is CASRTLTLRDSSYEQYF. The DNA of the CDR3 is TGTGCCAGCAGGACACTAACCCTACGGGACAGTTCCTACGAGCAGTACTTC.